Below, 2 T cell receptor beta chains from the same sample are listed, as sequenced in a study of beta chain features in type 1 diabetes. Study-wide results and caveats: Among patients with Type 1 diabetes, TCRB CDR3s were moderately but significantly shorter in every one of the four CD4+ subsets.

All of the isolated RNA was reverse transcribed, so expressed TCRB transcripts were sequenced. Sequencing was performed with immunoSEQ multiplex PCR; in TCRdb, only in-frame clones are kept and a portion is missing. This sample has 550,000 to 850,000 clones, with roughly an eighth found just once. Their cognate antigens are unknown. Sequencing input: naive CD4+ T cells from blood. These receptors were taken from a man aged 18-30 years with type 1 diabetes.

The rearrangement joins TRBV4-1 to TRBJ1-5; D uncertain. Trimming left V 0 bases short and J 5 bases short, with 8 bases between. In germline, CDR1 is MGHRA, CDR2 YSYEKL. This CDR3 region has 14 residues. The CDR3 DNA reads as TGCGCCAGCAGCCAAGATTACAAAGATCAGCCCCAGCATTTT. Protein sequence: CASSQDYKDQPQHF.

The table lists this clone with a few counts. The rearrangement links TRBV27 to TRBJ2-6, with D hard to call. CDR3 length equals 14 residues. V lost 5 bases, J lost 1 base, and 6 bases lay in between. Germline V gene sequence: CDR1 MNHEY, CDR2 SMNVEV (reference sequence). The CDR3 region is CASSDRSGANVLTF. The CDR3 DNA reads TGTGCCAGCAGTGATCGTTCTGGGGCCAACGTCCTGACTTTC. Complete variable domain (other parts from reference TRBV27 and TRBJ2-6): EAQVTQNPRYLITVTGKKLTVTCSQNMNHEYMSWYRQDPGLGLRQIYYSMNVEVTDKGDVPEGYKVSRKEKRNFPLILESPSPNQTSLYFCASSDRSGANVLTFGAGSRLTVL.